The rows below give T cell receptor beta chains drawn from one sample of a study of blood T cells in healthy people across ages. TCRdb reanalysed the 5' RACE reads using MiXCR and keeps one entry per CDR3 protein. The sample has 800,000 or so distinct CDR3 sequences, around 68% seen once. The source material was blood. The source of these receptors is a man in his thirties or forties in good health. The CDR3 runs from the conserved cysteine through the conserved F or W. D genes are given only for firm matches. Clone sizes are given selectively: once, few, many, or a class where the clone is expanded.

d_gene	j_gene	v_gene	abundance	CDR3nt	CDR3aa
.	TRBJ2-7	TRBV7-2	once	TGTGCCAGCAGCCCGGTCTCATCCAACGAGCAGTACTTC	CASSPVSSNEQYF
.	TRBJ1-5	TRBV25-1	.	TGTGCCAGCAGTGAAATGCTCAGAAAAAGGCCTAATCAGCCCCAGCATTTT	CASSEMLRKRPNQPQHF
TRBD2	TRBJ2-1	TRBV2	.	TGTGCCACTGATGGCGGGGGCTCCTACAATGAGCAGTTCTTC	CATDGGGSYNEQFF
.	TRBJ2-4	TRBV9	.	TGTGCCAGCGGGCCTGGCAAAAACATTCAGTACTTC	CASGPGKNIQYF
.	TRBJ2-7	TRBV9	.	TGTGCCAGCAGCGCGTGGGACAACTCCTACGAGCAGTACTTC	CASSAWDNSYEQYF
TRBD1	TRBJ2-7	TRBV15	.	TGTGCCACCAGCAGAGATAAAGGGACAGGGTGGTACGAGCAGTACTTC	CATSRDKGTGWYEQYF
.	TRBJ2-1	TRBV3-1	.	TGTGCCAGCAGCAACCGACAGGAGGGAGGAAATGAGCAGTTCTTC	CASSNRQEGGNEQFF
.	TRBJ2-1	TRBV20-1	.	TGCAGTGCCAACTCGGACGGTCGAAGCTCCTACAATGAGCAGTTCTTC	CSANSDGRSSYNEQFF
.	TRBJ1-2	TRBV4-3	.	TGCGCCAGCAGCCAAGGTGTAGAAAAATACTATGGCTACACCTTC	CASSQGVEKYYGYTF
.	TRBJ2-7	TRBV18	.	TGTGCCAGCTCACCCGGGGGCAGGGAAGGTAACGAGCAGTACTTC	CASSPGGREGNEQYF
.	TRBJ2-6	TRBV5-1	few	TGCGCCAGCAACCCTACAGGGACAAGTGCTGGGGCCAACGTCCTGACTTTC	CASNPTGTSAGANVLTF
TRBD1	TRBJ1-6	TRBV6-2/TRBV6-3	.	TGTGCCAGCAGCACGGGACAGGTCATTTCACCCCTCCACTTT	CASSTGQVISPLHF
TRBD1	TRBJ2-7	TRBV20-1	.	TGCAGTGCTACTGGACAGGGTAGCACCTACGAGCAGTACTTC	CSATGQGSTYEQYF
TRBD1	TRBJ2-1	TRBV5-1	many	TGCGCCAGCACTAATGGACAGGCCACCTACAATGAGCAGTTCTTC	CASTNGQATYNEQFF
.	TRBJ2-1	TRBV4-3	few	TGCGCCAGCAGCCAAGAATGGCTAGTAAATGAGCAGTTCTTC	CASSQEWLVNEQFF
.	TRBJ2-7	TRBV4-3	once	TGCGCCAGCAGCCAAGATGGGGGCGGGGGCTCCTACGAGCAGTACTTC	CASSQDGGGGSYEQYF
.	TRBJ1-6	TRBV4-3	.	TGCGCCAGCAGCCAAGAATTGCCAGGGAGCTCCTATAATTCACCCCTCCACTTT	CASSQELPGSSYNSPLHF
.	TRBJ1-4	TRBV27	few	TGTGCCAGCAGTTTATACGGGGCGCCTGCAACTAATGAAAAACTGTTTTTT	CASSLYGAPATNEKLFF
.	TRBJ1-2	TRBV5-1	.	TGCGCCAGCAGCATGACAGCGGATGGCTACACCTTC	CASSMTADGYTF
.	TRBJ2-6	TRBV4-3	.	TGCGCCAGCAGCCAAGATTCTATGGATGGGGCCAACGTCCTGACTTTC	CASSQDSMDGANVLTF
TRBD2	TRBJ2-7	TRBV20-1	.	TGCAGTGCTAGGCGGGGGGCATCCTACGAGCAGTACTTC	CSARRGASYEQYF
.	TRBJ2-7	TRBV4-3	few	TGCGCCAGCAGCCAAGAGCTCAGGGGATCCTACGAGCAGTACTTC	CASSQELRGSYEQYF
.	TRBJ2-5	TRBV29-1	many	TGCAGCGTTATATCGAGTGCCAGGGGCTTTCCGGAGACCCAGTACTTC	CSVISSARGFPETQYF
TRBD1	TRBJ2-3	TRBV29-1	.	TGCAGCGTTGGACAGGGTAGAAATACACAGTATTTT	CSVGQGRNTQYF
.	TRBJ1-2	TRBV4-1	few	TGCGCCAGCAGCCAAGATAGGAGAGCTCGGGGCTACACCTTC	CASSQDRRARGYTF
.	TRBJ2-7	TRBV29-1	few	TGCAGCGTTGAAGTTGTCCCTTTCTACGAGCAGTACTTC	CSVEVVPFYEQYF
.	TRBJ1-1	TRBV29-1	few	TGCAGCGTTGGTAGGGGGGGGGACACTGAAGCTTTCTTT	CSVGRGGDTEAFF
TRBD2	TRBJ2-1	TRBV27	.	TGTGCCAGCAGTTTATTAGGGACTAGCGGCAATGAGCAGTTCTTC	CASSLLGTSGNEQFF
TRBD2	TRBJ2-1	TRBV28	.	TGTGCCAGCAGTTTTCGGCTAGCGGGGGGCCTCTACAATGAGCAGTTCTTC	CASSFRLAGGLYNEQFF
.	TRBJ2-7	TRBV12-3/TRBV12-4	.	TGTGCCAGCAGTTTAAGACTGGATACCTACGAGCAGTACTTC	CASSLRLDTYEQYF
.	TRBJ2-7	TRBV5-1	few	TGCGCCAGCAGCATCGACAGCGAGCAGTACTTC	CASSIDSEQYF
TRBD2	TRBJ2-1	TRBV6-5	once	TGTGCCAGCAAACCGGCGGGGGGCCTGTACAATGAGCAGTTCTTC	CASKPAGGLYNEQFF
TRBD1	TRBJ1-2	TRBV3-1	.	TGTGCCAGCAGCCAAGAGGGACAGGGATTTTCCACCTTC	CASSQEGQGFSTF
.	TRBJ2-2	TRBV29-1	few	TGCAGCGTTGTCCGAGGGGGAACCGGGGAGCTGTTTTTT	CSVVRGGTGELFF
TRBD2	TRBJ2-1	TRBV24-1	.	TGTGCCACCAGTGTGGCTAGCGGAATATATGGTTATGAGCAGTTCTTC	CATSVASGIYGYEQFF
TRBD1	TRBJ2-7	TRBV20-1	.	TGCAGTGCTAGTCGCAGACAGGGGAGCTCCTACGAGCAGTACTTC	CSASRRQGSSYEQYF
TRBD1	TRBJ1-1	TRBV27	few	TGTGCCAGCAGTTCAGGACAGGGAAGGACTGAAGCTTTCTTT	CASSSGQGRTEAFF
.	TRBJ2-4	TRBV5-1	.	TGCGCCAGCAGCTTGATACAGGAGGGAAACATTCAGTACTTC	CASSLIQEGNIQYF
.	TRBJ2-7	TRBV2	few	TGTGCCAGCAAAGGGCCCGAGCAGTACTTC	CASKGPEQYF
TRBD2	TRBJ2-3	TRBV11-3	.	TGTGCCAGCAGCGTTAGCGGGGTGGCACAGACAACGCAGTATTTT	CASSVSGVAQTTQYF
.	TRBJ2-2	TRBV7-8	.	TGTGCCAGCAGCATAACCGATTACACCGGGGAGCTGTTTTTT	CASSITDYTGELFF
TRBD1	TRBJ2-1	TRBV15	.	TGTGCCACCAGCAGTCCGGACAGGGCCTACAATGAGCAGTTCTTC	CATSSPDRAYNEQFF
.	TRBJ2-3	TRBV18	.	TGTGCCAGCTCACCAATGGTCTTAGGGGATACGCAGTATTTT	CASSPMVLGDTQYF
TRBD2	TRBJ2-1	TRBV3-1	.	TGTGCCAGCAGCCAAAACTTTTGGACTAGCGGGGATTTTGGAGAGCAGTTCTTC	CASSQNFWTSGDFGEQFF
TRBD1	TRBJ1-4	TRBV4-1	few	TGCGCCAGCAGCCAACTTGGGACAGTCGGGGCAACTAATGAAAAACTGTTTTTT	CASSQLGTVGATNEKLFF
.	TRBJ2-1	TRBV5-1	.	TGTGCCAGCAGGGGGGGGCTCCTAGGTGATGAGCAGTTCTTC	CASRGGLLGDEQFF
TRBD1	TRBJ1-2	TRBV6-1	.	TGTGCCAGCAGTGCGGGACAGGGCCATGGCTACACCTTC	CASSAGQGHGYTF
TRBD1	TRBJ2-1	TRBV20-1	.	TGCAGTGCTAGTCTGGGACAGGTCTCCTACAATGAGCAGTTCTTC	CSASLGQVSYNEQFF
TRBD2	TRBJ2-1	TRBV29-1	.	TGCAGCGTTTCGGGGACTAGCTTTTTAGAGCAGTTCTTC	CSVSGTSFLEQFF